The T cell receptor beta chain under discussion was sequenced for a study of beta chain features in type 1 diabetes. Overall study: On cell yields, gender and age, patients and healthy donors were similar. Broader study findings: In every one of the four CD4+ subsets, TCRB CDR3s were moderately but significantly shorter in Type 1 diabetes patients. A potential influence of HLA type upon TCRB rearrangement remained unresolved herein.

Germline V gives CDR1 ENHRY, CDR2 SYGVKD. This CDR3 comprises 13 residues. V was pared by 7 bases and J by 0 bases, with 10 bases between. The authors reverse transcribed all of the isolated RNA, so sequencing captured expressed TCRB transcripts. Sequencing used immunoSEQ multiplex PCR; TCRdb keeps in-frame clones, though not all of them. The sample holds 600,000 to 700,000 clones; roughly 13% are singletons and the top ten take about 0.02%. The collection from each donor was one heparinised blood draw averaging roughly 100 mL. CD4+ naive, central memory, regulatory and stem cell-like memory subsets were isolated by sorting on CD45RO/CCR7/CD25/CD127/CD95/CD27. This clone was counted only a few times. Its antigen remains unknown.

The V and J genes are TRBV10-3 and TRBJ2-7; D assignment may be TRBD1 or TRBD2 (6 bases each). Source material: naive CD4+ T cells from blood. This sequence originates from a young man with type 1 diabetes. The CDR3 coding sequence is TGTGCCATCACGGGGGCGAACTCCTACGAGCAGTACTTC. It translates to CAITGANSYEQYF.